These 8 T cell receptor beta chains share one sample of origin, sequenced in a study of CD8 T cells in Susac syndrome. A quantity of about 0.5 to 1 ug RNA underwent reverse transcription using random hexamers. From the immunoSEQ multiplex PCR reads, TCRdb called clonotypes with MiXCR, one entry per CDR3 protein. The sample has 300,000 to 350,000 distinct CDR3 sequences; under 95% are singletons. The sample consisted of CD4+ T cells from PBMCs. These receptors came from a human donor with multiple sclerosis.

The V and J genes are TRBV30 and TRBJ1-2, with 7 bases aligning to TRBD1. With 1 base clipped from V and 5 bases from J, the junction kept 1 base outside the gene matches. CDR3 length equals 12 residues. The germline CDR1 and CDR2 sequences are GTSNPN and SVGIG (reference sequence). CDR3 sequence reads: CAWSAGGYGYTF. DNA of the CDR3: TGTGCCTGGAGTGCAGGGGGTTATGGCTACACCTTC.

CDR3 residues: CASSPLAGGSNNEQFF. DNA for the CDR3: TGTGCCAGCAGCCCGCTAGCGGGAGGATCCAACAATGAGCAGTTCTTC. The chain links TRBV7-9 to TRBJ2-1; 11 bases fit TRBD2. CDR3 size: 16 residues. Trimming removed 5 bases from V and 5 bases from J; junction bases left unmatched: 8. Germline V lookup: CDR1 SEHNR, CDR2 FQNEAQ (reference sequence).

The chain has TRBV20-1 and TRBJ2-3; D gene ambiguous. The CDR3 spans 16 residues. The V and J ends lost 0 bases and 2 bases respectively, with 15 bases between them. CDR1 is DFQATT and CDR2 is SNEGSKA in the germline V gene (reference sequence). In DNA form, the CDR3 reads TGCAGTGCTAGAGATCCCGTTTACGGCAACACAGATACGCAGTATTTT. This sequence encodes CSARDPVYGNTDTQYF.

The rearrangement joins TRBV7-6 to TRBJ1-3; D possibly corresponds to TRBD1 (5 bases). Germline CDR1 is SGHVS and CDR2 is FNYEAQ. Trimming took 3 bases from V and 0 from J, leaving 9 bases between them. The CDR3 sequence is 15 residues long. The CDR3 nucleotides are TGTGCCAGCAGCTTTCGGGGGAACTCTGGAAACACCATATATTTT. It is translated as CASSFRGNSGNTIYF.

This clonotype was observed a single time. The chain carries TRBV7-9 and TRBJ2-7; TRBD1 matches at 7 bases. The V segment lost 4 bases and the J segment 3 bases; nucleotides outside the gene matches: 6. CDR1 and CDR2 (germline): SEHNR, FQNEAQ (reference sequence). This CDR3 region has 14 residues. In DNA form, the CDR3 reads TGTGCCAGCAGCTGGGGACAGTCGGACTACGAGCAGTACTTC. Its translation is CASSWGQSDYEQYF.

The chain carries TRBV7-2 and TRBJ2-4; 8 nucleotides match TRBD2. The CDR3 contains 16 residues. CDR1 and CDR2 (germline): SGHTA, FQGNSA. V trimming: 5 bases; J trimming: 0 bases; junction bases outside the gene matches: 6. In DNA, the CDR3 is TGTGCCAGCAGCCCCACTAGCGGACAAGCCAAAAACATTCAGTACTTC. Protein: CASSPTSGQAKNIQYF. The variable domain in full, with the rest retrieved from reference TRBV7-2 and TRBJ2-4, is GAGVSQSPSNKVTEKGKDVELRCDPISGHTALYWYRQSLGQGLEFLIYFQGNSAPDKSGLPSDRFSAERTGGSVSTLTIQRTQQEDSAVYLCASSPTSGQAKNIQYFGAGTRLSVL.

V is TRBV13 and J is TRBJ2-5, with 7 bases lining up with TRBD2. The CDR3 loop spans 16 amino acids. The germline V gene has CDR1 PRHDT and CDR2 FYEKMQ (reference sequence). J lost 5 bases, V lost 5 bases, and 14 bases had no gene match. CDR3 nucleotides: TGTGCCAGCAGCCTCCGACTGGGGGGGTTCGGGGAGACCCAGTACTTC. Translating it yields CASSLRLGGFGETQYF.

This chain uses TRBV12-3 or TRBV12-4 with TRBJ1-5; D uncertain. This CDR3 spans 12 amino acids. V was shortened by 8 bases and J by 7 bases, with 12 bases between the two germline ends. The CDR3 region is CASAREGQPQHF. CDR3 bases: TGTGCCAGCGCGAGGGAGGGCCAGCCCCAGCATTTT.